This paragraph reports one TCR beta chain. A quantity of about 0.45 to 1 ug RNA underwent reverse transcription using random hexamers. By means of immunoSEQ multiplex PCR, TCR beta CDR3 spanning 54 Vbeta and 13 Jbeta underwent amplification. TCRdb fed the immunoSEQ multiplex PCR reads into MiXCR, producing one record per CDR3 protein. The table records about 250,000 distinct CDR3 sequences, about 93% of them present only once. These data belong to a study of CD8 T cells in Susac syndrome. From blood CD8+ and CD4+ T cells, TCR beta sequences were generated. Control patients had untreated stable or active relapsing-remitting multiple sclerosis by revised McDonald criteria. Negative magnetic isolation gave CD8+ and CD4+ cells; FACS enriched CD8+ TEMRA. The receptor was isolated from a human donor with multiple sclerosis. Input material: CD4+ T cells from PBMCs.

The CDR3 loop reads CATSDPGQQNTGELFF. The CDR3 nucleotides read TGTGCCACCAGTGACCCAGGACAGCAGAACACCGGGGAGCTGTTTTTT. The V call is TRBV24-1, the J call TRBJ2-2, with D possibly TRBD1 on 6 matching bases. V was cut by 4 bases and J by 1 base, with 12 bases left in between. This CDR3 contains 16 residues. Germline CDR1 is KGHDR and CDR2 is SFDVKD.